One and the same sample provided the 28 T cell receptor beta chains below, sequenced in a study of shared clonotypes between healthy human individuals. Some clones are missing from TCRdb's copy, which holds only in-frame ones; the method was immunoSEQ multiplex PCR. In the table there are around 2,000,000 clones, approximately 94% of which are singletons. Terminally differentiated effector memory CD45RA+ cells were left out of the naive CD8 fraction, which was CD45RO-negative and positively selected for CCR7. The sequencing sample was made of naive CD8+ T cells sorted from blood. The receptors come from a young man in good health.

The chain uses TRBV5-1 and TRBJ1-3; D gene uncertain. V lost 0 bases and J lost 0, with 10 bases in between. The CDR3 is 16 residues long. Germline lookup yields CDR1 SGHRS and CDR2 YFSETQ. The CDR3 is CASSLDGVSSGNTIYF. The CDR3 DNA is TGCGCCAGCAGCTTGGATGGGGTCAGCTCTGGAAACACCATATATTTT.

V usage is TRBV4-1 and J usage is TRBJ2-2; TRBD1 or TRBD2 may be the D gene (6 bases each). The germline V gene has CDR1 MGHRA and CDR2 YSYEKL. V shed 3 bases and J shed 4 bases, with 12 bases lying between them. CDR3 length equals 15 residues. In nucleotides, the CDR3 is TGCGCCAGCAGCCACGGGGGCGCGGGCACCGGGGAGCTGTTTTTT. Its translation: CASSHGGAGTGELFF.

The gene calls are TRBV5-4 and TRBJ2-7; maybe TRBD1 (5 bases). V dropped 1 base and J dropped 5 bases, with 10 bases sitting between them. Germline V gives CDR1 SGHNT, CDR2 YYREEE (reference sequence). The CDR3 is 13 residues long. CDR3 nucleotides: TGTGCCAGCAGCTTGTCACTGGGGCACGAGCAGTACTTC. Its protein product is CASSLSLGHEQYF. Combining the CDR3 with reference TRBV5-4 and TRBJ2-7 gives the whole variable domain ETGVTQSPTHLIKTRGQQVTLRCSSQSGHNTVSWYQQALGQGPQFIFQYYREEENGRGNFPPRFSGLQFPNYSSELNVNALELDDSALYLCASSLSLGHEQYFGPGTRLTVT.

The J gene is TRBJ2-2, the V gene TRBV6-5; D is unclear. Trimming cost V 3 bases and J 1 base, with 6 bases left between them. The CDR3 length is 14 residues. Germline V gene lookup returns CDR1 MNHEY and CDR2 SVGAGI. As DNA, the CDR3 is TGTGCCAGCAGTTATTTTAGGAACACCGGGGAGCTGTTTTTT. Encoded protein: CASSYFRNTGELFF.

The chain recombines TRBV6-1 with TRBJ2-3, with 10 bases matching TRBD1. The length of the CDR3 is 15 residues. V trimming: 6 bases; J trimming: 1 base; junction bases outside the gene matches: 4. Germline assignment: CDR1 MNHNS and CDR2 SASEGT. CDR3 loop: CASSRDRGGTDTQYF. In nucleotides, the CDR3 is TGTGCCAGCAGCCGGGACAGGGGTGGCACAGATACGCAGTATTTT.

The rearrangement joins TRBV11-2 to TRBJ1-1; 8 positions match TRBD1. The CDR3 sequence is 12 residues long. CDR1 and CDR2 from the germline V gene are SGHAT and FQNNGV. The ends lost 6 bases at V and 7 bases at J; junction bases unmatched: 4. The CDR3 DNA is TGTGCCAGCAGGACAGGGGCCATTGAAGCTTTCTTT. It codes for CASRTGAIEAFF.

This clone showed up just once. Additional DNA sequences in this sample encode the identical CDR3. The rearrangement joins TRBV9 to TRBJ2-2; a possible D gene is TRBD2 (5 bases). V was pared by 0 bases and J by 8 bases, with 8 bases between. Germline V gene data show CDR1 as SGDLS and CDR2 as YYNGEE. The CDR3 totals 13 residues. CDR3 DNA: TGTGCCAGCAGCGTAGTTGGAGGAGGGGAGCTGTTTTTT. Protein: CASSVVGGGELFF. Together with reference TRBV9 and TRBJ2-2, the CDR3 gives the full variable domain: DSGVTQTPKHLITATGQRVTLRCSPRSGDLSVYWYQQSLDQGLQFLIQYYNGEERAKGNILERFSAQQFPDLHSELNLSSLELGDSALYFCASSVVGGGELFFGEGSRLTVL.

The rearrangement joins TRBV4-1 to TRBJ2-3, with TRBD1 matching 9 bases. Germline lookup yields CDR1 MGHRA and CDR2 YSYEKL. V was clipped by 4 bases and J by 2 bases; unmatched bases: 7. This CDR3 is built from 16 residues. The CDR3 sequence: CASSPRDRGITDTQYF. In DNA, the CDR3 is TGCGCCAGCAGCCCCCGTGACAGGGGGATCACAGATACGCAGTATTTT.

About this clone: The sample holds other DNA sequences that translate to the same CDR3. The genes are TRBV13 and TRBJ1-1; D uncertain. The CDR3 is made up of 11 amino acids. Between the trimmed V and J ends, which lost 0 bases and 5 bases, there was a span of 1 base. The germline V gene encodes CDR1 PRHDT and CDR2 FYEKMQ (reference sequence). CDR3 region: CASSLGTEAFF. In DNA, the CDR3 is TGTGCCAGCAGCTTAGGAACTGAAGCTTTCTTT.

The V call is TRBV10-2, the J call TRBJ2-7; the D gene is possibly TRBD2 (6 bases). Trimming pared 3 bases from V and 4 bases from J, leaving 7 bases between. This CDR3 comprises 12 residues. Germline V gene lookup returns CDR1 WSHSY and CDR2 SAAADI. The CDR3 protein is CASSELAYEQYF. Here the CDR3 DNA reads TGCGCCAGCAGTGAACTAGCATACGAGCAGTACTTC.

The V and J genes are TRBV9 and TRBJ1-2; 7 bases fit TRBD1. The J segment lost 8 bases and the V segment lost 0 bases, leaving 13 bases of the junction unmatched. The germline CDR1 and CDR2 sequences are SGDLS and YYNGEE. The CDR3 consists of 16 residues. As DNA, the CDR3 is TGTGCCAGCAGCGTAGCACCAGCCTCAACAGGGGACGGCTACACCTTC. It yields the protein CASSVAPASTGDGYTF.

This sequence joins TRBV19 and TRBJ1-3, with 9 bases lining up with TRBD1. The CDR3 length is 15 residues. Germline CDR1 LNHDA, CDR2 SQIVND (reference sequence). The V segment lost 4 bases and the J segment 7 bases; nucleotides outside the gene matches: 8. The CDR3 bases are TGTGCCAGTAGTAGAGGAACCGGGACAGGGAACACCATATATTTT. Protein sequence: CASSRGTGTGNTIYF. The whole variable domain, filled in from reference TRBV19 and TRBJ1-3, reads DGGITQSPKYLFRKEGQNVTLSCEQNLNHDAMYWYRQDPGQGLRLIYYSQIVNDFQKGDIAEGYSVSREKKESFPLTVTSAQKNPTAFYLCASSRGTGTGNTIYFGEGSWLTVV.

This chain links TRBV14 with TRBJ2-7; 9 nucleotides match TRBD1. V lost 0 bases to trimming and J lost 4 bases; unmatched junction nucleotides: 7. CDR3 length: 16 amino acids. CDR1 and CDR2 from the germline V gene are SGHDN and FVKESK. Here the CDR3 DNA reads TGTGCCAGCAGCCAAGAGCCCGGGACAGGGTGGTACGAGCAGTACTTC. It is translated as CASSQEPGTGWYEQYF.

In DNA, the CDR3 is TGTGCCAGCAGTTTCGGGGGGGCCGAGACCCAGTACTTC. It translates to CASSFGGAETQYF. The chain combines TRBV6-5 with TRBJ2-5; TRBD2 matches 8 bases. The CDR3 is 13 residues long. Germline V gene data show CDR1 as MNHEY and CDR2 as SVGAGI. V was pared by 4 bases and J by 5 bases, with 3 bases of the junction left unmatched.

The rearrangement uses TRBV4-1 and TRBJ1-5; the D is unclear. With 0 bases removed from V and 5 bases from J, the gap between germline ends came to 11 bases. The CDR3 is made up of 15 amino acids. Germline V gives CDR1 MGHRA, CDR2 YSYEKL. The chain's CDR3 is CASSQEWGSDQPQHF. In DNA form, the CDR3 reads TGCGCCAGCAGCCAAGAATGGGGTTCCGATCAGCCCCAGCATTTT.

As for this clone: This specimen includes other DNA sequences encoding the same CDR3. The chain carries TRBV5-6 and TRBJ2-7; D is possibly TRBD1 (5 bases). CDR1 and CDR2 (germline): SGHDT, YYEEEE. V lost 4 bases and J 7 bases, leaving 12 bases between the germline ends. This CDR3 contains 12 residues. CDR3 loop: CASSPGPGEQYF. The CDR3 nucleotides read TGTGCCAGCAGCCCTGGGCCAGGGGAGCAGTACTTC.

With regard to this clone: The sample holds other DNA sequences that translate to the same CDR3. The chain recombines TRBV27 with TRBJ2-7; tentative D call: TRBD1 (5 bases). The germline V gene has CDR1 MNHEY and CDR2 SMNVEV (reference sequence). V lost 2 bases to trimming and J lost 2 bases, with 7 bases between them. This CDR3 comprises 13 residues. This chain's CDR3 is CASSLGATYEQYF. The CDR3 DNA follows: TGTGCCAGCAGTTTAGGGGCCACCTACGAGCAGTACTTC.

This chain links TRBV7-9 with TRBJ2-2, with 9 nucleotides matching TRBD2. This CDR3 has 16 amino acids. In germline, CDR1 is SEHNR, CDR2 FQNEAQ (reference sequence). V was pared by 5 bases and J by 6 bases, with 10 bases of the junction left unmatched. CDR3 residues: CASSTTAGGPAGELFF. CDR3 nucleotide sequence: TGTGCCAGCAGCACTACCGCGGGAGGGCCTGCCGGGGAGCTGTTTTTT.

The J gene is TRBJ2-7, the V gene TRBV4-3, with D perhaps TRBD2 (6 bases). Germline V gene lookup returns CDR1 LGHNA and CDR2 YSLEER. CDR3 length equals 13 residues. V gave up 5 bases and J gave up 1 base, with 9 bases separating them. The CDR3 DNA follows: TGCGCCAGCAGCATGCGGGGTTCCTACGAGCAGTACTTC. Amino acid sequence: CASSMRGSYEQYF.

The J gene is TRBJ1-3, the V gene TRBV29-1, with a possible D match to TRBD1 (5 bases). The V and J ends lost 4 bases and 0 bases respectively, with 16 bases between them. Germline V CDR1 and CDR2: SQVTM, ANQGSEA. The CDR3 extends over 16 amino acids. The CDR3 protein is CSVGGDGTFSGNTIYF. CDR3 DNA: TGCAGCGTTGGAGGTGACGGGACCTTCTCTGGAAACACCATATATTTT. The variable domain in full, with the rest retrieved from reference TRBV29-1 and TRBJ1-3, is SAVISQKPSRDICQRGTSLTIQCQVDSQVTMMFWYRQQPGQSLTLIATANQGSEATYESGFVIDKFPISRPNLTFSTLTVSNMSPEDSSIYLCSVGGDGTFSGNTIYFGEGSWLTVV.

V and J are TRBV11-2 and TRBJ2-3; no firm D call. The CDR3 extends over 14 amino acids. The ends were cut back, 5 bases at V and 4 bases at J, with 13 bases in the middle. Germline CDR1 is SGHAT and CDR2 is FQNNGV. For the CDR3, the DNA is TGTGCCAGCAGCGCCCCCCCCGTGGCAGATACGCAGTATTTT. Translating gives CASSAPPVADTQYF.

This clone was counted once. CDR3 nucleotides: TGTGCCAGCAGCTTGGGGTCCTCCAGCTCCTACGAGCAGTACTTC. This sequence encodes CASSLGSSSSYEQYF. The chain joins TRBV5-5 to TRBJ2-7; D is ambiguous. The CDR3 extends over 15 amino acids. The ends were cut back, 0 bases at V and 0 bases at J, with 10 bases in the middle. Germline CDR1 and CDR2: SGHKS and YYEKEE (reference sequence).

The V call is TRBV15, the J call TRBJ1-5, with D perhaps matching TRBD1 (6 bases). CDR3 length: 16 residues. Germline assignment: CDR1 LNHNV and CDR2 YYDKDF (reference sequence). V lost 6 bases and J 0 bases, leaving 15 bases between the germline ends. The chain's CDR3 is CATRDSRENSNQPQHF. Written as DNA, the CDR3 is TGTGCCACCAGGGACAGTAGGGAAAATAGCAATCAGCCCCAGCATTTT.

The chain is built from TRBV10-1 and TRBJ2-7; D unclear. The CDR3 has 13 amino acids. Germline V gene data show CDR1 as WNHNN and CDR2 as SYGVQD (reference sequence). With 5 bases removed from V and 6 bases from J, the gap between germline ends came to 14 bases. The chain's CDR3 is CASSKDHRSEQYF. CDR3 coding DNA: TGCGCCAGCAGTAAGGACCACCGTTCCGAGCAGTACTTC.

This clone was seen just once. J is TRBJ2-1 and V is TRBV12-1; TRBD2 reflects the table's D call only, with no check against the DNA. TRBV12-1 has pseudogene status. The CDR3 is 9 amino acids. The CDR3 sequence is CASKLRTFF. The CDR3 DNA follows: TGTGCCAGCAAACTTAGAACTTTCTTC.

V is TRBV25-1 and J is TRBJ2-5; no reliable D call. Trimming cost V 2 bases and J 0 bases, with 7 bases left between them. This CDR3 has 14 residues. Germline values: CDR1 MGHDK, CDR2 SYGVNS. The CDR3 reads CASSEVGYQETQYF. The CDR3 coding sequence is TGTGCCAGCAGTGAAGTAGGCTACCAAGAGACCCAGTACTTC. Looking up the rest from reference TRBV25-1 and TRBJ2-5 gives the full variable domain: EADIYQTPRYLVIGTGKKITLECSQTMGHDKMYWYQQDPGMELHLIHYSYGVNSTEKGDLSSESTVSRIRTEHFPLTLESARPSHTSQYLCASSEVGYQETQYFGPGTRLLVL.

This chain uses TRBV4-3 with TRBJ1-4; TRBD1 might be the D (6 bases). The V end was cut by 0 bases, the J end by 5 bases, with 16 bases between. In germline, CDR1 is LGHNA, CDR2 YSLEER. This CDR3 is 17 amino acids long. CDR3 sequence (DNA): TGCGCCAGCAGCCAAGATGTATCGCCAGGGGAAAATGAAAAACTGTTTTTT. Residues: CASSQDVSPGENEKLFF.

This sequence joins TRBV6-1 and TRBJ1-4; no clear D. The V gene lost 1 base and the J gene lost 4 bases, with 10 bases spanning the gap. This CDR3 has 15 residues. Germline CDR1 reads MNHNS; CDR2 reads SASEGT. The CDR3 sequence is CASSEGETHNEKLFF. Written as DNA, the CDR3 is TGTGCCAGCAGTGAAGGGGAAACTCATAATGAAAAACTGTTTTTT.